This T cell receptor (beta chain) appears in the sequencing data of a study of CD8+ T cells in alopecia areata. With V trimmed by 7 bases and J by 4 bases, 8 bases remained unmatched. This CDR3 is 15 amino acids long. The germline CDR1 and CDR2 sequences are LNHDA and SQIVND (reference sequence). Starting from PBMCs, sorting isolated CD4+ and CD8+ T cells. After isolation, RNA underwent reverse transcription to generate cDNA as the sequencing template. This table comes from immunoSEQ multiplex PCR, and its TCRdb copy is limited to in-frame clones, with some not included. This table has 100,000 to 150,000 clones, 55% to 65% appearing once. Findings of the study overall: Sharing of TCRs across patients appeared less clear than in mice, possibly for HLA-related reasons. Across lesional scalp, and particularly alopecia totalis/universalis, clonality surpassed that of normal scalp. The study also sequences resident alphabeta T cells of normal skin in scalp samples.

In its sample, this clone was seen a few times. What it binds is not known. Specimen: CD4+ T cells sorted from blood. The clonotype originates from a human donor in good health. The chain is built from TRBV19 and TRBJ2-1, with 9 bases identical to TRBD2. CDR3 region: CASNNPGLAYNEQFF. The CDR3 nucleotides read TGTGCCAGTAACAATCCGGGACTAGCTTACAATGAGCAGTTCTTC.